This T cell receptor beta chain was captured by sequencing in a study of T cell responses to AZD1222 COVID-19 vaccine. Pooling covered second doses at about 4 or about 12 weeks. Study-level findings and limits: White British donors predominated, females outnumbered males, and clonal diversity was possibly underestimated.

On this clone itself: Its antigen remains unknown.

CDR1 and CDR2 (germline): SGHKS, YYEKEE (reference sequence). This CDR3 is 16 amino acids long. V was trimmed by 0 bases and J by 0 bases, leaving 12 bases between them. Produced via immunoSEQ multiplex PCR; TCRdb's table is partial and in-frame only. This table holds about 45,000 clones, 70% to 90% found once. The chain uses TRBV5-5 and TRBJ1-1; D is ambiguous. The TCR sequence derives from an adult who received the AZD1222 COVID-19 vaccine. Source: peripheral blood, taken 28 days after the second AZD1222 dose. CDR3 nucleotide sequence: TGTGCCAGCAGCTTGGCCATCGGGTCCCTGAACACTGAAGCTTTCTTT. Protein product: CASSLAIGSLNTEAFF.